This T cell receptor (beta chain) is from a study of somatic mutations in cytotoxic T cells in rheumatoid arthritis. The V and J ends lost 6 bases and 6 bases respectively, with 11 bases between them. CDR1 is DFQATT and CDR2 is SNEGSKA in the germline V gene (reference sequence). The length of the CDR3 is 11 residues. TCRdb's copy holds only in-frame clones and misses some; the assay was immunoSEQ multiplex PCR. The repertoire holds roughly 20,000 clones, 68% seen once, with under 20% in the top ten. This receptor was obtained from an adult with rheumatoid arthritis. The chain links TRBV20-1 to TRBJ2-5; tentatively, D is TRBD1 (6 bases). Sequenced sample: CD8+ T cells sorted from blood. The CDR3 loop is CSARQEKTQYF. CDR3 DNA: TGCAGTGCCCGACAGGAAAAGACCCAGTACTTC.